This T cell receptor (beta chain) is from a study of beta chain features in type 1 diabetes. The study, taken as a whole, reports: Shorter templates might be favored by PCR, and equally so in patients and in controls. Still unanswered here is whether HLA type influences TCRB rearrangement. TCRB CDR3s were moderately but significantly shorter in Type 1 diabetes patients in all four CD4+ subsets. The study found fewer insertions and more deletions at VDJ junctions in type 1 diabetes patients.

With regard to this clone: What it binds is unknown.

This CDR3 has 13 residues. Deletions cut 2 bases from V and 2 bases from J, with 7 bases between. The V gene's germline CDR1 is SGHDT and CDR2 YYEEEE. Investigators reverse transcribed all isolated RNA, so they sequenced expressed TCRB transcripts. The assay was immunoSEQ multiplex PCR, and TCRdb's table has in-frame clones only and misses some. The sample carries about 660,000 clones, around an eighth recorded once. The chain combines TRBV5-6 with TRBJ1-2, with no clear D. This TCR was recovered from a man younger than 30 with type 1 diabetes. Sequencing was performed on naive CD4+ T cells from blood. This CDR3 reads CASSLGSNYGYTF. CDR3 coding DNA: TGTGCCAGCAGCTTAGGCAGCAACTATGGCTACACCTTC.